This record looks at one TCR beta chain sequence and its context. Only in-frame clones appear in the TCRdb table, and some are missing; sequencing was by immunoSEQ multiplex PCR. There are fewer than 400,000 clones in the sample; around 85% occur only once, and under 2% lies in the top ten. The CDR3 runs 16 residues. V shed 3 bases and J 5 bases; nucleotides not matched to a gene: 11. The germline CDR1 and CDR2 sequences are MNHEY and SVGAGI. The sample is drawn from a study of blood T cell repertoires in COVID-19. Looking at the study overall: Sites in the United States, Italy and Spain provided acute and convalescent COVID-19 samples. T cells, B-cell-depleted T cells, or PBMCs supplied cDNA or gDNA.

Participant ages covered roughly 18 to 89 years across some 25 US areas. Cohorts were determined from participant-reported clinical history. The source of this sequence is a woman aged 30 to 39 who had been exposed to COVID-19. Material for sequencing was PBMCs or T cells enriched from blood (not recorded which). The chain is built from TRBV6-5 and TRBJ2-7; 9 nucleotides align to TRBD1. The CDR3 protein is CASSYRPRDRDHEQYF. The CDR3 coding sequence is TGTGCCAGCAGTTATCGGCCCCGGGACAGGGACCACGAGCAGTACTTC.